A selection of T cell receptor beta chains follows, all from one sample in a study of T cell responses to AZD1222 COVID-19 vaccine. Profiling relied on immunoSEQ multiplex PCR, and the TCRdb table lists in-frame clones only, not all of them. The sample contains 30,000 to 50,000 clones, 88% of which appear only once. Sample: peripheral blood, taken 28 days after the second dose of the MenACWY control vaccine. Every receptor here comes from an adult who received the MenACWY meningococcal vaccine as a control. Each CDR3 is given with its conserved first and last residue. A D gene is named only where the DNA matches it firmly. The size of a clone is reported for some rows only, either as once, few or many, or as a class for expanded clones.

TRBV3-1/TRBV3-2	.	15	TRBJ1-2	.	TGTGCCAGCAGCCAAGGGCAGGGAGCTAACTATGGCTACACCTTC	CASSQGQGANYGYTF
TRBV15	.	16	TRBJ1-4	.	TGTGCCACCAGCCCGCATTCCAATCGTGGTCACCGAAAACTGTTTTTT	CATSPHSNRGHRKLFF
TRBV7-8	TRBD2	16	TRBJ2-7	once	TGTGCCAGCAGCACCACCGGGACTAGCGGGAGCTACGAGCAGTACTTC	CASSTTGTSGSYEQYF
TRBV5-1	TRBD2	17	TRBJ2-1	.	TGCGCCAGCTCCCTCCTCCTAGCGGGAGGGCCGGGCGATGAGCAGTTCTTC	CASSLLLAGGPGDEQFF
TRBV28	TRBD1	14	TRBJ1-2	few	TGTGCCAGCAGCTCAGGGGGCTCAGGGGCCGGCTACACCTTC	CASSSGGSGAGYTF
TRBV4-1	TRBD1	16	TRBJ1-3	.	TGCGCCAGCAGCCAAGATGGACAGGCGTTTGGAAACACCATATATTTT	CASSQDGQAFGNTIYF
TRBV7-9	.	13	TRBJ1-4	.	TGTGCCAGCAGCCGGCAGTGGGAAGAAAAACTGTTTTTT	CASSRQWEEKLFF
TRBV2	TRBD1	14	TRBJ2-7	.	TGTGCCAGCAGGGGGGACAGGGTCTCAGGCGAGCAGTACTTC	CASRGDRVSGEQYF
TRBV7-6	.	14	TRBJ2-3	.	TGTGCCAGCAGCTTCTTTTCGGGCACAGATACGCAGTATTTT	CASSFFSGTDTQYF
TRBV4-1	.	21	TRBJ2-7	.	TGCGCCAGCAGCCAACCCCCAGGGGCGGGTTCGGGGGGCCTTAGGTCCTACGAGCAGTACTTC	CASSQPPGAGSGGLRSYEQYF
TRBV7-6	TRBD2	22	TRBJ2-7	.	TGTGCCAGCAGCTTAGAAGGATTTAGGCTAAGCAGCGGGAGGGCCAGGATCGACGAGCAGTACTTC	CASSLEGFRLSSGRARIDEQYF
TRBV19	.	15	TRBJ1-6	once	TGTGCCAGTAGTATCGACCGCTCCGAATATCTGGCCCTCCACTTT	CASSIDRSEYLALHF
TRBV28	TRBD1	12	TRBJ1-2	.	TGTGCCAGCAGTTGGAGGGGGCGAGGCTACACCTTC	CASSWRGRGYTF
TRBV5-8	.	17	TRBJ2-1	once	TGTGCCAGCAGCTTGGCCCAGGGACGTCGGGGCTACAATGAGCAGTTCTTC	CASSLAQGRRGYNEQFF
TRBV6-1	.	13	TRBJ1-1	.	TGTGCCAGCAGTGATCAGGGAAACACTGAAGCTTTCTTT	CASSDQGNTEAFF
TRBV7-6	.	15	TRBJ2-7	.	TGTGCCAGCAGCTCCGGACCGACTCGGGGAGGCGAGCAGTACTTC	CASSSGPTRGGEQYF
TRBV19	TRBD2	17	TRBJ2-1	.	TGTGCCAGTAGTGTCCAGCGGGGGCGTCTAGTCTACAATGAGCAGTTCTTC	CASSVQRGRLVYNEQFF
TRBV4-1	.	15	TRBJ1-2	.	TGCGCCAGCAGCCAATGGGCCCAAAGGGGCTATGGCTACACCTTC	CASSQWAQRGYGYTF
TRBV4-1	.	15	TRBJ1-6	.	TGCGCCACCTCAAGGGACGTATCCTATAATTCACCCCTCCACTTT	CATSRDVSYNSPLHF
TRBV14	.	17	TRBJ1-4	few	TGTGCCAGCAGCCAAGTTGGGTCCGGTCCGACTAATGAAAAACTGTTTTTT	CASSQVGSGPTNEKLFF
TRBV7-9	TRBD1	15	TRBJ1-3	.	TGTGCCAGCAGTTGGACAGGGGAAGGTAGAAACACCATATATTTT	CASSWTGEGRNTIYF
TRBV7-2	.	13	TRBJ2-7	.	TGTGCCAGCAGCTTCGGACAGTCCTACGAGCAGTACTTC	CASSFGQSYEQYF
TRBV7-9	.	11	TRBJ2-1	.	TGTGCCAGCAGTCTGACGCATGAGCAGTTCTTC	CASSLTHEQFF
TRBV5-4	.	14	TRBJ1-2	.	TGTGCCAGCAGCTTGGGCAGGGTTAATTATGGCTACACCTTC	CASSLGRVNYGYTF
TRBV28	.	14	TRBJ1-3	.	TGTGCCAGCACCCCTCAGCGCGAGGGAAACACCATATATTTT	CASTPQREGNTIYF
TRBV28	TRBD2	15	TRBJ2-7	once	TGTGCCAGCAGTAGCCCCGGAGCGGGATTCTACGAGCAGTACTTC	CASSSPGAGFYEQYF
TRBV30	TRBD2	17	TRBJ2-7	.	TGTGCCTGGAGTGTCTTTTACCGGACTAGCGGGAGTTACGAGCAGTACTTC	CAWSVFYRTSGSYEQYF
TRBV30	.	12	TRBJ2-6	few	TGTGCCTGGAGTCGGAGCGGAAACGTCCTGACTTTC	CAWSRSGNVLTF
TRBV19	TRBD1	16	TRBJ2-2	.	TGTGCCACCTCAAGACAGGGGGAGTTAAACACCGGGGAGCTGTTTTTT	CATSRQGELNTGELFF
TRBV6-5	.	16	TRBJ1-2	.	TGTGCCAGCAGTTTCGACCTAGACAGAGCTAACTATGGCTACACCTTC	CASSFDLDRANYGYTF
TRBV5-1	TRBD2	15	TRBJ2-3	.	TGCGCCAGCAGCCTACTAGCGGGAGGGCCGGATACGCAGTATTTT	CASSLLAGGPDTQYF
TRBV30	TRBD1	11	TRBJ1-1	.	TGTTCGGGACAGTCTAACACTGAAGCTTTCTTT	CSGQSNTEAFF
TRBV14	TRBD1	13	TRBJ1-4	.	TGTGCCAGCAGCCAAGAAAGCTGGGGACAGCTACTTTTT	CASSQESWGQLLF